This TCR beta chain is from a study of post-analysis software for immune sequencing data. Study summary: Relapsing-remitting, secondary progressive and progressive-relapsing forms of multiple sclerosis all featured among disease courses.

The CDR3 runs to 14 residues. The trim removed 3 bases at V and 3 bases at J, leaving 3 bases unmatched. Germline loops: CDR1 LNHNV, CDR2 YYDKDF (reference sequence). Study-wide results and caveats: Patients carried 5 or 6 TRBV segments more frequently than controls did, and TRBV5-6, TRBV5-1 and TRBV20-1 were among them. There was significantly lower normalized Chao1 diversity in multiple sclerosis patients than in controls. Strong co-clustering by F measure was evident for samples that had been prepared in the same batch.

This clonotype turned up a few times. The antigen remains unidentified. Unique molecular identifiers were built into the TCR beta cDNA libraries. Out of roughly 1 to 10 million T cells, about 520,000 cDNA molecules were generated. From the PCR reads, TCRdb called clonotypes with MiXCR, one entry per CDR3 protein. The sample lists about 400,000 distinct CDR3 sequences, approximately 38% seen once, with 13% in the top ten. This sequence was found in a girl aged 10-17 years with multiple sclerosis. Source material: blood. The V call is TRBV15, the J call TRBJ2-5, with 8 bases that match TRBD1. The CDR3 loop is CATSRLTGEETQYF. The CDR3 DNA sequence: TGTGCCACCAGCAGGCTGACAGGGGAAGAGACCCAGTACTTC.